Listed below are T cell receptor beta chains from one sample, sequenced in a study of T cells in Graves' hyperthyroidism and ophthalmopathy. Via MiXCR, TCRdb re-called the multiplex PCR reads, giving one row per CDR3 protein. The sample has over 250,000 distinct CDR3 sequences; roughly 20% are singletons. What was sequenced was blood. These receptors were collected from a young man with Graves' ophthalmopathy. The CDR3 runs from the conserved cysteine through the conserved F or W. Fields, in order: clone size, J gene, D gene, V gene, CDR3 protein, CDR3 DNA. The D gene is left open where the match is weak. Clone size is stated in some rows and not others, as once, few, many or a class when expanded.

size: NA
J: TRBJ2-1
D: NA
V: TRBV15
CDR3: CATSTAPGGEQFF
DNA: TGTGCCACCAGCACAGCTCCCGGGGGTGAGCAGTTCTTC

size: NA
J: TRBJ2-7
D: TRBD1
V: TRBV27
CDR3: CASSYQGASHEQYF
DNA: TGTGCCAGCAGTTACCAGGGGGCTTCCCACGAGCAGTACTTC

size: NA
J: TRBJ2-7
D: NA
V: TRBV4-2
CDR3: CASRGRGEQYF
DNA: TGTGCCAGCAGAGGGCGCGGCGAGCAGTACTTC

size: few
J: TRBJ2-7
D: TRBD1
V: TRBV20-1
CDR3: CSATEPRDREGDEQYF
DNA: TGCAGTGCTACTGAACCCCGGGACAGGGAAGGTGACGAGCAGTACTTC

size: NA
J: TRBJ1-5
D: NA
V: TRBV19
CDR3: CASSTTGQGQPQHF
DNA: TGTGCCAGTAGTACTACGGGGCAAGGTCAGCCCCAGCATTTT

size: many
J: TRBJ2-7
D: TRBD1
V: TRBV28
CDR3: CASNDRGLEQYF
DNA: TGTGCCAGCAACGACAGGGGGCTGGAGCAGTACTTC

size: many
J: TRBJ2-7
D: TRBD1
V: TRBV27
CDR3: CASLGQGQYYEQYF
DNA: TGTGCCAGCCTAGGACAGGGCCAATACTACGAGCAGTACTTC

size: NA
J: TRBJ2-7
D: NA
V: TRBV19
CDR3: CATNRGRNSYEQYF
DNA: TGTGCTACGAATCGGGGAAGAAACAGCTACGAGCAGTACTTC

size: few
J: TRBJ1-1
D: TRBD1
V: TRBV10-3
CDR3: CAIQTGTGPNTEAFF
DNA: TGTGCCATACAGACAGGGACGGGCCCGAACACTGAAGCTTTCTTT

size: NA
J: TRBJ2-3
D: NA
V: TRBV3-1
CDR3: CASSQDPPLTNPVTDTQYF
DNA: TGTGCCAGCAGCCAAGATCCCCCCCTGACCAACCCGGTTACAGATACGCAGTATTTT

size: few
J: TRBJ2-2
D: NA
V: TRBV28
CDR3: CASSFSRAAGELFF
DNA: TGTGCCAGCAGTTTCTCCAGGGCCGCCGGGGAGCTGTTTTTT

size: NA
J: TRBJ1-4
D: NA
V: TRBV20-1
CDR3: CSARDQAAEKLFF
DNA: TGCAGTGCTAGAGATCAGGCGGCTGAAAAACTGTTTTTT

size: few
J: TRBJ2-1
D: NA
V: TRBV5-1
CDR3: CASSWHQSQGQFF
DNA: TGCGCCAGCAGCTGGCATCAGAGCCAGGGGCAGTTCTTC

size: NA
J: TRBJ2-7
D: NA
V: TRBV12-3/TRBV12-4
CDR3: CASTRSAYEQYF
DNA: TGTGCCAGCACGAGAAGTGCATACGAGCAGTACTTC

size: NA
J: TRBJ2-1
D: TRBD2
V: TRBV15
CDR3: CATSRETSGRASEQFF
DNA: TGTGCCACCAGCAGAGAAACTAGCGGGAGGGCCAGTGAGCAGTTCTTC

size: many
J: TRBJ2-3
D: TRBD2
V: TRBV3-1
CDR3: CASSPLAGGGDTQYF
DNA: TGTGCCAGCAGCCCTCTAGCGGGAGGTGGAGATACGCAGTATTTT

size: NA
J: TRBJ1-6
D: NA
V: TRBV30
CDR3: CAWSRSYQANSPLHF
DNA: TGTGCCTGGAGTAGGTCTTACCAAGCTAATTCACCCCTCCACTTT

size: many
J: TRBJ2-1
D: NA
V: TRBV27
CDR3: CASSASRDNEQFF
DNA: TGTGCCAGCAGCGCTAGCAGGGACAATGAGCAGTTCTTC

size: NA
J: TRBJ1-1
D: NA
V: TRBV19
CDR3: CASSIANRRLNTEAFF
DNA: TGTGCCAGTAGTATCGCCAACAGGAGACTGAACACTGAAGCTTTCTTT

size: NA
J: TRBJ2-1
D: TRBD2
V: TRBV7-2
CDR3: CASSLLPGGGYNEQFF
DNA: TGTGCCAGCAGCTTATTGCCGGGAGGGGGTTACAATGAGCAGTTCTTC

size: few
J: TRBJ2-3
D: NA
V: TRBV5-4
CDR3: CASSSQESTDTQYF
DNA: TGTGCCAGCAGCTCTCAGGAGTCCACAGATACGCAGTATTTT

size: few
J: TRBJ2-1
D: NA
V: TRBV11-2
CDR3: CASSLMDNEQFF
DNA: TGTGCCAGCAGCTTAATGGACAATGAGCAGTTCTTC

size: few
J: TRBJ2-1
D: TRBD2
V: TRBV7-9
CDR3: CASSTNAGTSGTYNEQFF
DNA: TGTGCCAGCAGCACCAACGCCGGGACTAGCGGGACTTACAATGAGCAGTTCTTC

size: NA
J: TRBJ1-5
D: NA
V: TRBV18
CDR3: CASSEGKGQPQHF
DNA: TGTGCCAGCTCGGAGGGGAAAGGACAGCCCCAGCATTTT

size: few
J: TRBJ2-2
D: NA
V: TRBV25-1
CDR3: CASSPRQNTGELFF
DNA: TGTGCCAGCAGTCCCCGGCAGAATACCGGGGAGCTGTTTTTT

size: NA
J: TRBJ2-2
D: NA
V: TRBV2
CDR3: CASSEARWNTGELFF
DNA: TGTGCCAGCAGTGAAGCGAGGTGGAACACCGGGGAGCTGTTTTTT

size: many
J: TRBJ1-1
D: TRBD1
V: TRBV5-1
CDR3: CASSWASGTAGMNTEAFF
DNA: TGCGCCAGCAGCTGGGCCTCGGGGACAGCCGGGATGAACACTGAAGCTTTCTTT

size: NA
J: TRBJ2-3
D: NA
V: TRBV10-3
CDR3: CAISGGDTQYF
DNA: TGTGCCATCAGTGGTGGGGATACGCAGTATTTT

size: few
J: TRBJ1-3
D: NA
V: TRBV20-1
CDR3: CSASPGPSSGNTIYF
DNA: TGCAGTGCATCCCCCGGTCCCTCCTCGGGAAACACCATATATTTT

size: many
J: TRBJ2-1
D: NA
V: TRBV20-1
CDR3: CSARGKVAASYNEQFF
DNA: TGCAGTGCTAGAGGGAAAGTAGCGGCGTCCTACAATGAGCAGTTCTTC

size: NA
J: TRBJ2-1
D: NA
V: TRBV30
CDR3: CAWSPFSGTYNEQFF
DNA: TGTGCCTGGAGTCCCTTCTCAGGGACCTACAATGAGCAGTTCTTC

size: NA
J: TRBJ1-2
D: NA
V: TRBV27
CDR3: CASSPYVVAGGYGYTF
DNA: TGTGCCAGCAGTCCTTACGTCGTAGCCGGGGGTTATGGCTACACCTTC

size: many
J: TRBJ2-7
D: TRBD2
V: TRBV11-2
CDR3: CASSSVIAGVLEQYF
DNA: TGTGCCAGCAGCTCCGTTATAGCGGGAGTCCTCGAGCAGTACTTC

size: many
J: TRBJ2-3
D: TRBD2
V: TRBV28
CDR3: CASRPTSGTDTQYF
DNA: TGTGCCAGCAGGCCGACTAGCGGCACAGATACGCAGTATTTT

size: few
J: TRBJ2-2
D: NA
V: TRBV12-3/TRBV12-4
CDR3: CASSRPWGLNTGELFF
DNA: TGTGCCAGCAGTCGCCCCTGGGGGCTAAACACCGGGGAGCTGTTTTTT

size: NA
J: TRBJ1-3
D: NA
V: TRBV9
CDR3: CASSVEGGRNTIYF
DNA: TGTGCCAGCAGCGTAGAGGGCGGCAGAAACACCATATATTTT

size: NA
J: TRBJ2-7
D: TRBD1
V: TRBV7-6
CDR3: CASSAAGTGPYEQYF
DNA: TGTGCCAGCAGCGCCGCCGGGACAGGGCCGTACGAGCAGTACTTC

size: few
J: TRBJ1-2
D: TRBD1
V: TRBV6-2/TRBV6-3
CDR3: CASTRSGQGYGYTF
DNA: TGTGCCAGCACTAGATCGGGACAGGGCTATGGCTACACCTTC

size: few
J: TRBJ2-5
D: TRBD2
V: TRBV7-9
CDR3: CASSLGTSGLRRGETQYF
DNA: TGTGCCAGCAGCTTAGGGACTAGCGGTCTAAGGCGCGGAGAGACCCAGTACTTC

size: few
J: TRBJ1-5
D: TRBD1
V: TRBV6-1
CDR3: CASSSRMDRRGYSNQPQHF
DNA: TGTGCCAGCAGCTCGAGGATGGACAGGCGGGGTTATAGCAATCAGCCCCAGCATTTT

size: many
J: TRBJ2-3
D: TRBD2
V: TRBV2
CDR3: CASRLAATSADTQYF
DNA: TGTGCCAGCAGGCTGGCTGCAACTAGCGCAGATACGCAGTATTTT

size: many
J: TRBJ1-1
D: NA
V: TRBV30
CDR3: CAGTSLGGYTEAFF
DNA: TGTGCCGGAACGAGCCTCGGAGGGTACACTGAAGCTTTCTTT

size: many
J: TRBJ1-1
D: NA
V: TRBV20-1
CDR3: CSARDYIPDNTEAFF
DNA: TGCAGTGCTAGAGACTACATCCCGGATAACACTGAAGCTTTCTTT

size: few
J: TRBJ2-7
D: NA
V: TRBV19
CDR3: CASSIVGGPNYEQYF
DNA: TGTGCCAGTAGTATAGTGGGGGGACCTAACTACGAGCAGTACTTC

size: NA
J: TRBJ1-6
D: NA
V: TRBV5-4
CDR3: CASSLPGRNSPLHF
DNA: TGTGCCAGCAGCTTACCGGGTCGGAATTCACCCCTCCACTTT

size: few
J: TRBJ1-5
D: TRBD1
V: TRBV5-1
CDR3: CASSPTTGGDQPQHF
DNA: TGCGCCAGCAGCCCCACGACAGGGGGCGATCAGCCCCAGCATTTT

size: few
J: TRBJ1-2
D: NA
V: TRBV2
CDR3: CASSDQGSVIYGYTF
DNA: TGTGCCAGCAGTGACCAGGGATCGGTAATTTATGGCTACACCTTC

size: few
J: TRBJ2-5
D: TRBD1
V: TRBV20-1
CDR3: CSAPPGTGTQETQYF
DNA: TGCAGTGCTCCCCCCGGGACAGGGACTCAAGAGACCCAGTACTTC

size: once
J: TRBJ1-1
D: NA
V: TRBV18
CDR3: CASQKSNTEAFF
DNA: TGTGCCAGCCAGAAAAGTAACACTGAAGCTTTCTTT

size: NA
J: TRBJ1-2
D: NA
V: TRBV4-1
CDR3: CASSQEERAFGYTF
DNA: TGCGCCAGCAGCCAAGAGGAAAGGGCCTTTGGCTACACCTTC

size: many
J: TRBJ2-3
D: NA
V: TRBV24-1
CDR3: CATSDSRSSTDTQYF
DNA: TGTGCCACCAGTGACAGCCGGAGCTCCACAGATACGCAGTATTTT

size: NA
J: TRBJ2-7
D: NA
V: TRBV27
CDR3: CASSTRGAELGEQYF
DNA: TGTGCCAGCAGTACTCGCGGGGCTGAACTAGGGGAGCAGTACTTC

size: few
J: TRBJ1-1
D: NA
V: TRBV19
CDR3: CASSIDRGGRMAFF
DNA: TGTGCCAGTAGTATAGATCGGGGGGGACGGATGGCTTTCTTT

size: NA
J: TRBJ2-4
D: TRBD1
V: TRBV11-2
CDR3: CASSIARTGLNIQYF
DNA: TGTGCCAGTAGTATAGCCCGGACAGGGCTGAACATTCAGTACTTC